The 30 T cell receptor beta chains in this list originate from one sample, sequenced in a study of blood T cell repertoires in COVID-19. Repertoires were generated with immunoSEQ multiplex PCR, while TCRdb's copy carries only in-frame clones and drops some. Of around 130,000 clones listed, about 79% are singletons. The source material was peripheral blood. The origin of the receptors is a woman aged 70-85 years with acute or convalescent COVID-19.

The chain has TRBV7-8 and TRBJ1-2; a possible D gene is TRBD1 (5 bases). The V end was cut by 2 bases, the J end by 2 bases, with 21 bases between. CDR1 and CDR2 (germline): SGHVS, FQNEAQ. This CDR3 is 18 amino acids long. CDR3 in DNA: TGTGCCAGCAGCTTAATCTTCTCTAAAGGCAGGGCAAACTATGGCTACACCTTC. It encodes CASSLIFSKGRANYGYTF.

This clone has just a few counts. The V gene is TRBV2, the J gene TRBJ1-4, with a weak D call TRBD1 (5 bases). Germline V lookup: CDR1 SNHLY, CDR2 FYNNEI. The CDR3 spans 17 residues. Trimming took 6 bases from V and 0 from J, leaving 17 bases between them. The CDR3 is CASSQSPDSATNEKLFF. CDR3 sequence (DNA): TGTGCCAGCAGCCAATCCCCCGACAGTGCAACTAATGAAAAACTGTTTTTT.

This clone was seen more than once but under ten times. The gene calls are TRBV11-3 and TRBJ1-2, with D perhaps TRBD1 (5 bases). This CDR3 has 14 residues. Per the germline V gene, CDR1 is SGHNT and CDR2 is YENEEA. The V gene lost 1 base and the J gene lost 1 base, with 7 bases spanning the gap. CDR3 loop: CASSLGQSNYGYTF. CDR3 nucleotide sequence: TGTGCCAGCAGCTTAGGACAGAGTAACTATGGCTACACCTTC.

This rearrangement joins TRBV19 to TRBJ2-1; no clear D. Germline V lookup: CDR1 LNHDA, CDR2 SQIVND (reference sequence). This CDR3 spans 10 amino acids. Trimming took off 6 bases at V and 6 bases at J, with 3 bases between the two ends. DNA of the CDR3: TGTGCCAGTAGCAGCAATGAGCAGTTCTTC. This codes for CASSSNEQFF. The variable domain in full, completed from reference TRBV19 and TRBJ2-1, reads DGGITQSPKYLFRKEGQNVTLSCEQNLNHDAMYWYRQDPGQGLRLIYYSQIVNDFQKGDIAEGYSVSREKKESFPLTVTSAQKNPTAFYLCASSSNEQFFGPGTRLTVL.

The rearrangement uses TRBV7-9 and TRBJ1-1; tentatively, D is TRBD1 (6 bases). CDR1 is SEHNR, CDR2 FQNEAQ, per germline (reference sequence). CDR3 size: 14 residues. V was clipped by 6 bases and J by 1 base, with 12 bases between them. Here the CDR3 reads CASRPQGPNTEAFF. The DNA of the CDR3 is TGTGCCAGCAGACCTCAGGGGCCGAACACTGAAGCTTTCTTT.

The chain has TRBV12-3 or TRBV12-4 and TRBJ2-1; D is undetermined. CDR3 length: 13 amino acids. Trimming removed 0 bases from V and 10 bases from J, with 10 bases in between. CDR3 sequence (DNA): TGTGCCAGCAGTTTAGCGTACCTACCCGAGCAGTTCTTC. This gives the protein CASSLAYLPEQFF.

This CDR3 reads CASSLARGHTEAFF. The CDR3 region has the DNA TGCGCCAGCAGCTTGGCAAGAGGTCACACTGAAGCTTTCTTT. The rearrangement links TRBV5-1 to TRBJ1-1; D gene uncertain. V lost 0 bases and J 3 bases, leaving 9 bases between the germline ends. Germline V lookup: CDR1 SGHRS, CDR2 YFSETQ. The CDR3 has 14 amino acids.

The CDR3 DNA reads TGTGCCAGTAGTACCACGGACAGGAATGAAAAACTGTTTTTT. It specifies CASSTTDRNEKLFF. The rearrangement joins TRBV19 to TRBJ1-4; 7 bases map to TRBD1. The germline CDR1 and CDR2 sequences are LNHDA and SQIVND (reference sequence). CDR3 size: 14 residues. Unmatched junction bases numbered 4, after V lost 4 bases and J lost 5 bases.

The CDR3 bases are TGCGCCAGCAGCTTGGTTCCGACAGGGGGCCTGGACACCGGGGAGCTGTTTTTT. It specifies CASSLVPTGGLDTGELFF. The V gene is TRBV5-1, the J gene TRBJ2-2; 10 nucleotides line up with TRBD1. The CDR3 is 18 residues long. The trim removed 0 bases at V and 3 bases at J, leaving 8 bases unmatched. CDR1 SGHRS and CDR2 YFSETQ come from the germline V gene.

The rearrangement joins TRBV27 to TRBJ2-2, with a tentative D call TRBD1 (5 bases). CDR1 and CDR2 (germline): MNHEY, SMNVEV (reference sequence). This CDR3 has 16 residues. Trimming pared 2 bases from V and 1 base from J, leaving 11 bases between. The CDR3 DNA follows: TGTGCCAGCAGTTTAGAACCAGGGATGAACACCGGGGAGCTGTTTTTT. This translates into CASSLEPGMNTGELFF.

The sample holds one count of this clone. The rearrangement links TRBV2 to TRBJ2-3, with D tentatively TRBD2 (6 bases). V shed 8 bases and J shed 4 bases, with 10 bases lying between them. The CDR3 consists of 12 residues. From germline, CDR1 is SNHLY and CDR2 FYNNEI. CDR3 amino acids: CASSGDPDTQYF. The DNA of the CDR3 is TGTGCCAGCTCGGGGGACCCAGATACGCAGTATTTT.

This clone was counted only a few times. This sequence joins TRBV6-2 or TRBV6-3 and TRBJ2-7; 7 nucleotides match TRBD1. Losses at the gene ends were 4 bases for V and 4 bases for J; bases not matched to a gene: 10. Per germline, CDR1 MNHEY and CDR2 SVGEGT. CDR3 length equals 15 residues. The CDR3 DNA reads as TGTGCCAGCAGTTCCCGAGGACAGGTCTTTTACGAGCAGTACTTC. As protein: CASSSRGQVFYEQYF.

This sequence joins TRBV9 and TRBJ2-2; 11 bases are a match to TRBD1. The CDR3 loop spans 18 amino acids. V was pared by 3 bases and J by 4 bases, with 11 bases of the junction left unmatched. Looked up from germline, CDR1 is SGDLS and CDR2 is YYNGEE. In DNA, the CDR3 is TGTGCCAGCAGCGCCCGCGTCTCCGGGACAGGGGGCACCGGGGAGCTGTTTTTT. This codes for CASSARVSGTGGTGELFF.

This chain uses TRBV12-3 or TRBV12-4 with TRBJ2-1, with TRBD2 matching over 7 bases. This CDR3 contains 13 residues. Trimming took 6 bases from V and 8 from J; bases not matched to a gene: 7. This CDR3 reads CASSRTSAHEQFF. CDR3 nucleotide sequence: TGTGCCAGCAGCCGCACTAGCGCGCATGAGCAGTTCTTC.

V gene TRBV6-5 combines with J gene TRBJ1-3, with 8 bases that match TRBD1. Per the germline V gene, CDR1 is MNHEY and CDR2 is SVGAGI. This CDR3 region has 14 residues. V shed 6 bases and J 2 bases; nucleotides not matched to a gene: 3. CDR3 loop: CASSPQGAGNTIYF. CDR3 bases: TGTGCCAGCAGCCCACAGGGGGCTGGAAACACCATATATTTT.

The V and J genes are TRBV5-4 and TRBJ2-5, with 10 bases that match TRBD2. CDR3 length equals 15 residues. The J segment lost 5 bases and the V segment lost 4 bases, leaving 8 bases of the junction unmatched. Germline CDR1 is SGHNT and CDR2 is YYREEE (reference sequence). The CDR3 is CASSLRTSGGETQYF. CDR3 DNA sequence: TGTGCCAGCAGCCTAAGGACTAGCGGAGGGGAGACCCAGTACTTC. Full variable domain (outside the CDR3, taken from reference TRBV5-4 and TRBJ2-5): ETGVTQSPTHLIKTRGQQVTLRCSSQSGHNTVSWYQQALGQGPQFIFQYYREEENGRGNFPPRFSGLQFPNYSSELNVNALELDDSALYLCASSLRTSGGETQYFGPGTRLLVL.

This clone was seen just once. The V and J genes are TRBV9 and TRBJ2-7; 7 nucleotides agree with TRBD1. CDR1 SGDLS and CDR2 YYNGEE come from the germline V gene. Trimming removed 4 bases from V and 3 bases from J; junction bases left unmatched: 10. CDR3 size: 15 residues. CDR3 loop: CASSRLGTADYEQYF. In DNA, the CDR3 is TGTGCCAGCAGCCGCCTAGGGACAGCAGACTACGAGCAGTACTTC.

The chain joins TRBV4-1 to TRBJ1-4; D unclear. CDR1 and CDR2 from the germline V gene are MGHRA and YSYEKL. V lost 0 bases and J 8 bases, leaving 19 bases between the germline ends. The CDR3 covers 17 residues. The CDR3 DNA sequence: TGCGCCAGCAGCCAAGACGATAGATTGGGCCAGCCCGAAAAACTGTTTTTT. This gives the protein CASSQDDRLGQPEKLFF.

CDR3 region: CASSLAGVADTQYF. The CDR3 nucleotides read TGTGCCAGCAGCTTAGCGGGGGTGGCAGATACGCAGTATTTT. V and J are TRBV13 and TRBJ2-3; maybe TRBD2 (6 bases). Germline V CDR1 and CDR2: PRHDT, FYEKMQ (reference sequence). The CDR3 runs to 14 residues. V was shortened by 1 base and J by 4 bases, with 9 bases between the two germline ends.

The rearrangement joins TRBV7-2 to TRBJ2-7, with 7 bases aligning to TRBD2. Germline CDR1 and CDR2: SGHTA and FQGNSA. Losses at the gene ends were 3 bases for V and 2 bases for J; bases not matched to a gene: 4. The CDR3 runs to 14 residues. CDR3 region: CASSLGGGAYEQYF. CDR3 DNA: TGTGCCAGCAGCTTGGGCGGGGGAGCCTACGAGCAGTACTTC.

The gene calls are TRBV11-3 and TRBJ2-1; 7 bases agree with TRBD2. Trimming took 5 bases from V and 3 from J; bases not matched to a gene: 7. Germline V gene data show CDR1 as SGHNT and CDR2 as YENEEA. The CDR3 is made up of 15 amino acids. This CDR3 is CASSPRAGNYNEQFF. The CDR3 bases are TGTGCCAGCAGCCCTAGAGCGGGGAACTACAATGAGCAGTTCTTC.

V and J are TRBV5-6 and TRBJ2-2, with D possibly being TRBD1 (5 bases). V lost 7 bases and J lost 2, with 24 bases in between. Germline V CDR1 and CDR2: SGHDT, YYEEEE. This CDR3 contains 18 residues. This CDR3 is CASLFSGIGQFNTGELFF. In DNA form, the CDR3 reads TGTGCCAGCTTATTTTCGGGTATCGGACAATTTAACACCGGGGAGCTGTTTTTT.

The chain combines TRBV11-3 with TRBJ1-6, with D hard to call. Germline V lookup: CDR1 SGHNT, CDR2 YENEEA. This CDR3 has 12 amino acids. The germline V and J ends were trimmed by 3 bases and 6 bases, with 3 bases remaining between them. The CDR3 DNA follows: TGTGCCAGCAGCTTCCTTAATTCACCCCTCCACTTT. Its translation is CASSFLNSPLHF.

This clone was counted once. The chain combines TRBV11-2 with TRBJ2-7, with D hard to call. The CDR3 is 13 amino acids. V lost 1 base and J lost 3, with 7 bases in between. CDR1 SGHAT and CDR2 FQNNGV come from the germline V gene. CDR3 nucleotides: TGTGCCAGCAGCTTAGGCACCTACTACGAGCAGTACGTC. Its translation is CASSLGTYYEQYV.

The gene calls are TRBV5-1 and TRBJ1-1; 7 bases align to TRBD1. The CDR3 has 14 amino acids. Germline trimming cut 4 bases from V and 1 base from J; bases unmatched to any gene: 4. Germline V CDR1 and CDR2: SGHRS, YFSETQ. The CDR3 region has the DNA TGCGCCAGCAGCCCTCGGACAGGGAACACTGAAGCTTTCTTT. Its translation is CASSPRTGNTEAFF.

This sequence joins TRBV7-2 and TRBJ2-2; 9 bases agree with TRBD1. The J segment lost 3 bases and the V segment lost 4 bases, leaving 9 bases of the junction unmatched. The CDR3 is 17 amino acids. Germline V gives CDR1 SGHTA, CDR2 FQGNSA. Here the CDR3 DNA reads TGTGCCAGCAGCTCCACAGGGGGCAGGTTCTACACCGGGGAGCTGTTTTTT. This sequence encodes CASSSTGGRFYTGELFF.

V and J are TRBV5-6 and TRBJ2-3, with D perhaps TRBD2 (6 bases). V was pared by 2 bases and J by 0 bases, with 16 bases between. CDR3 length: 17 residues. Germline assignment: CDR1 SGHDT and CDR2 YYEEEE. CDR3: CASSFRTGTPSTDTQYF. DNA of the CDR3: TGTGCCAGCAGCTTCAGGACCGGGACTCCTAGCACAGATACGCAGTATTTT.

The J gene is TRBJ2-7, the V gene TRBV7-2, with 8 positions matching TRBD2. After removal of 4 bases from V and 3 bases from J, the junction contained 11 bases not matched to a gene. Germline V CDR1 and CDR2: SGHTA, FQGNSA. The CDR3 totals 16 residues. The CDR3 DNA sequence: TGTGCCAGCAGCTCCCTTCGACTAGCGCCCCTCTACGAGCAGTACTTC. It codes for CASSSLRLAPLYEQYF.

In this sample, this clone turned up a few times. The chain employs TRBV10-2 and TRBJ1-2; the match to TRBD1 covers 7 bases. Germline values: CDR1 WSHSY, CDR2 SAAADI. CDR3 length: 14 residues. V shed 4 bases, J shed 4 bases, and the junction held 6 bases outside the gene matches. The CDR3 sequence: CASSAGDSSYGYTF. CDR3 DNA sequence: TGCGCCAGCAGTGCAGGGGACAGTAGCTATGGCTACACCTTC.

The chain carries TRBV11-2 and TRBJ2-2, with D perhaps matching TRBD1 (5 bases). Per germline, CDR1 SGHAT and CDR2 FQNNGV. Trimming cost V 0 bases and J 6 bases, with 8 bases left between them. CDR3 length equals 14 residues. CDR3 region: CASSLEAGPGELFF. The CDR3 DNA follows: TGTGCCAGCAGCTTAGAAGCAGGGCCCGGGGAGCTGTTTTTT.